A selection of T cell receptor beta chains follows, all from one sample in a study of blood T cell repertoires in COVID-19. TCRdb's table, derived via immunoSEQ multiplex PCR, lists solely in-frame clones and lacks some. The top ten clones hold approximately 15% of a sample with roughly 170,000 clones, approximately 82% of them seen once. The sample comprised PBMCs or T cells enriched from blood (not recorded which). The receptor source for this set is a woman between 50 and 59 years old who had recovered from COVID-19. Both conserved end residues are part of each CDR3. The D gene is left open where the match is weak. Size is omitted from some rows. Given values are once, few, many or a class for expanded clones.

TRBD1,TRBV18,TRBJ1-6,many,TGTGCCAGCTCACTACTCGACAGGGATTCACCCCTCCACTTT,CASSLLDRDSPLHF
TRBD1,TRBV28,TRBJ2-2,-,TGTGCCAGCAGCAGACAGGGAGGGGAGCTGTTTTTT,CASSRQGGELFF
TRBD1,TRBV29-1,TRBJ2-1,-,TGCAGCGTTGATAGGGGGCGATCCTACAATGAGCAGTTCTTC,CSVDRGRSYNEQFF
-,TRBV29-1,TRBJ2-7,-,TGCAGCGTTAGACTCCTCTACGAGCAGTACTTC,CSVRLLYEQYF
TRBD2,TRBV5-1,TRBJ2-3,-,TGCGCCAGTCGAACTAGCGGGAGTACCGATACGCAGTATTTT,CASRTSGSTDTQYF
-,TRBV6-2/TRBV6-3,TRBJ1-3,-,TGTGCCAGCAGTTCCGCGGGACTCGGTGGAAACACCATATATTTT,CASSSAGLGGNTIYF
-,TRBV2,TRBJ1-6,few,TGTGCCAGCAACACGGAGTGGCTGGGTAATTCACCCCTCCACTTT,CASNTEWLGNSPLHF
TRBD1,TRBV6-5,TRBJ1-5,few,TGTGCCACCCGGGACAGGAAGGGCCAGCCCCAGCATTTT,CATRDRKGQPQHF
-,TRBV20-1,TRBJ2-6,-,TGCAGTGCTAGTGACAGATACTCTGGGGCCAACGTCCTGACTTTC,CSASDRYSGANVLTF
-,TRBV7-9,TRBJ1-2,-,TGTGCCAGCAGCTCTGGGACACTGAGACCCTATGGCTACACCTTC,CASSSGTLRPYGYTF
TRBD1,TRBV9,TRBJ1-6,once,TGTGCCAGCAGCCTTAGCGGACAGGACGATTCACCCCTCCACTTT,CASSLSGQDDSPLHF
TRBD2,TRBV7-9,TRBJ2-7,-,TGTGCCACCAGTAGCGGGAGGGCCTCCTACGAGCAGTACTTC,CATSSGRASYEQYF
-,TRBV7-2,TRBJ2-7,-,TGTGCCAGCAGCTTAAGGGCTAGCGACCCTCACGAGCAGTACTTC,CASSLRASDPHEQYF
-,TRBV5-1,TRBJ2-1,-,TGCGCCAGCAGCTTGAGACAGAGTAACAATGAGCAGTTCTTC,CASSLRQSNNEQFF
TRBD1,TRBV4-1,TRBJ1-3,once,TGCGCCAGCAGCCAAGGAGCCGGGACAGGGGGAAACACCATATATTTT,CASSQGAGTGGNTIYF
TRBD1,TRBV28,TRBJ1-1,-,TGTGCCAGCAGTACAGGGGTCGGGACTGAAGCTTTCTTT,CASSTGVGTEAFF
TRBD1,TRBV7-2,TRBJ2-4,-,TGTGCCAGCAGCTTAGAGGGAACAGACAGGGGAAGGAACATTCAGTACTTC,CASSLEGTDRGRNIQYF
-,TRBV19,TRBJ2-4,-,TGTGCCAGTAGTATTACGGTCGGGGCCGCGGGGAACATTCAGTACTTC,CASSITVGAAGNIQYF
-,TRBV5-1,TRBJ2-3,-,TGCGCCAGCAGCTTCTCAGGGTCTAGCACAGATACGCAGTATTTT,CASSFSGSSTDTQYF
TRBD1,TRBV19,TRBJ1-1,few,TGTGCCAGTAGTGTTCCCGGACAGGGGAACACTGAAGCTTTCTTT,CASSVPGQGNTEAFF
-,TRBV28,TRBJ2-7,-,TGTGCCAGCAGTTTATTGCAGGGCCTCTCCTACGAGCAGTACTTC,CASSLLQGLSYEQYF
-,TRBV7-2,TRBJ1-6,-,TGTGCCAGCAGCTTTCCCAGGTACTATAATTCACCCCTCCACTTT,CASSFPRYYNSPLHF
TRBD2,TRBV10-2,TRBJ2-7,-,TGCGCCAGCAGTTTGGCCCGCGGGAGAGGATACGAGCAGTACTTC,CASSLARGRGYEQYF
TRBD2,TRBV11-2,TRBJ2-2,-,TGTGCCAGCAGCTTAGCGGCTAGCGGGGGCACCGGGGAGCTGTTTTTT,CASSLAASGGTGELFF
TRBD2,TRBV7-2,TRBJ2-7,-,TGTGCCAGCAGCCTGCTTTCTAGCGGGAGTCCCTACGAGCAGTACTTC,CASSLLSSGSPYEQYF
TRBD1,TRBV10-3,TRBJ2-7,-,TGTGCCTCGGGGGGACAGGGGACCTACGAGCAGTACTTC,CASGGQGTYEQYF
TRBD1,TRBV4-1,TRBJ1-1,-,TGCGCCACCGGCAACTGGGACAGGAGGCTGGATGTCGCTTTCTTT,CATGNWDRRLDVAFF
TRBD2,TRBV7-3,TRBJ2-3,once,TGTGCCAGCAGCCCCGAGACTAGCGGGAGGATAGATACGCAGTATTTT,CASSPETSGRIDTQYF
-,TRBV27,TRBJ1-2,-,TGTGCCAGCAGTTTATGGGGGGGGAGCGGCTACACCTTC,CASSLWGGSGYTF
-,TRBV28,TRBJ2-5,once,TGTGCCAGCAGTCCCCGGACAGCCCAAGAGACCCAGTACTTC,CASSPRTAQETQYF
-,TRBV7-9,TRBJ2-7,-,TGTGCCAGCAGTTCCGCAGGGGACGAGCAGTACTTC,CASSSAGDEQYF
TRBD2,TRBV6-5,TRBJ2-1,-,TGTGCCAGCAGCCCAATGAGCGGGAGGGCCCGGGAGCAGTTCTTC,CASSPMSGRAREQFF
-,TRBV6-4,TRBJ1-2,few,TGTGCCAGCAAACCCTCAGGGGTAGCGAGCTATGGCTACACCTTC,CASKPSGVASYGYTF
TRBD1,TRBV6-4,TRBJ1-2,-,TGTGCCAGCAGTGACAAACCCGGGACAGGGGGCCCTTTCGCTAACTATGGCTACACCTTC,CASSDKPGTGGPFANYGYTF
-,TRBV18,TRBJ2-1,-,TGTGCCAGCTCGTTTACGCGACTCTCCTACAATGAGCAGTTCTTC,CASSFTRLSYNEQFF
TRBD1,TRBV7-6,TRBJ1-5,-,TGTGCCAGCAGCTCAAGACAGGGAAGCAATCAGCCCCAGCATTTT,CASSSRQGSNQPQHF
TRBD1,TRBV18,TRBJ1-6,few,TGTGCCAGCTCACGATCCGGGACAGGGGATAATTCACCCCTCCACTTT,CASSRSGTGDNSPLHF
TRBD1,TRBV7-9,TRBJ1-6,-,TGTGCCAGCAGCTTATCGGACAGGGGAAGTTCACCCCTCCACTTT,CASSLSDRGSSPLHF
-,TRBV7-2,TRBJ2-7,once,TGTGCCAGCAGCTTAGGCAGGGCTTTCTACGAGCAGTACTTC,CASSLGRAFYEQYF
-,TRBV6-5,TRBJ2-2,-,TGTGCCAGCAGTTACACGGTGAAGTTCACCGGGGAGCTGTTTTTT,CASSYTVKFTGELFF
TRBD1,TRBV12-3/TRBV12-4,TRBJ1-2,-,TGTGCCAGCAGAAGGACAGGGATGGATGGCTACACCTTC,CASRRTGMDGYTF
-,TRBV6-5,TRBJ2-7,-,TGTGCCAGCAGTCAAAGGGGCTACGAGCAGTACTTC,CASSQRGYEQYF
-,TRBV18,TRBJ1-4,-,TGTGCCAGCTCACCATTGGCAGGGGATGAAAAACTGTTTTTT,CASSPLAGDEKLFF
-,TRBV18,TRBJ1-3,-,TGTGCCAGCTCACTAAAACCGGGACACCTCTCTGGAAACACCATATATTTT,CASSLKPGHLSGNTIYF
TRBD2,TRBV7-8,TRBJ2-1,-,TGTGCCAGCAGCTCGGCGGCTAGCGGCAATGAGCAGTTCTTC,CASSSAASGNEQFF
TRBD1,TRBV5-1,TRBJ1-6,-,TGCGCCAGCAGCTTGGGGGACAGTCTTAATTCACCCCTCCACTTT,CASSLGDSLNSPLHF
-,TRBV27,TRBJ2-7,-,TGTGCTCAGCGCCCCTACGAGCAGTACTTC,CAQRPYEQYF
-,TRBV21-1,TRBJ2-1,-,TGTGCCCCCCTCGGGTACGTGGATGAGCAGTTCTTC,CAPLGYVDEQFF
-,TRBV2,TRBJ2-3,-,TGTGCCAGCACCCTGGAGGTAACAGATACGCAGTATTTT,CASTLEVTDTQYF
-,TRBV7-9,TRBJ1-1,-,TGTGCCAGCAGCTTAGATTGGTCTTGGGCGAACACTGAAGCTTTCTTT,CASSLDWSWANTEAFF
-,TRBV5-4,TRBJ1-2,-,TGTGCCAGCAGCCCACCCCGGGGTGGCTACACCTTC,CASSPPRGGYTF
-,TRBV7-6,TRBJ1-4,-,TGTGCCAGCAGCTTCCAGGCAGGGCGAGGTGAAAAACTGTTTTTT,CASSFQAGRGEKLFF
TRBD2,TRBV14,TRBJ2-7,-,TGTGCCAGCAGCCCCGATAGCGGGAGGCTCTACGAGCAGTACTTC,CASSPDSGRLYEQYF